These 3 T cell receptor beta chains came from one sample sequenced in a study of cytomegalovirus exposure and HLA in healthy donors. Primers included in the PCR were 60 Vbeta and 13 Jbeta primers. Sequencing used immunoSEQ multiplex PCR; TCRdb keeps in-frame clones, though not all of them. The sample has 110,000 or so clones; approximately 69% are singletons. The specimen was PBMCs. These receptors all stem from a man aged 30-40 years in good health and CMV-seronegative.

This clone was found a few times. The V gene is TRBV19, the J gene TRBJ1-1; D is perhaps TRBD1 (5 bases). The germline V and J ends were trimmed by 3 bases and 0 bases, with 14 bases remaining between them. CDR3 length: 16 amino acids. CDR1 is LNHDA, CDR2 SQIVND, per germline (reference sequence). CDR3 DNA: TGTGCCAGTAGTATGAGGGGACTGAGCATGAACACTGAAGCTTTCTTT. Translation gives CASSMRGLSMNTEAFF.

This clone was detected a few times. The CDR3 loop reads CASSQAGTSNEQYF. CDR3 nucleotides: TGCGCCAGCAGCCAAGCCGGAACTAGCAACGAGCAGTACTTC. The V gene is TRBV4-3, the J gene TRBJ2-7; tentatively, D is TRBD2 (6 bases). In germline, CDR1 is LGHNA, CDR2 YSLEER. V lost 1 base and J 5 bases, leaving 12 bases between the germline ends. CDR3 length equals 14 residues.

This chain joins TRBV9 and TRBJ2-3; D remains unclear. CDR1 SGDLS and CDR2 YYNGEE come from the germline V gene. Trimming removed 4 bases from V and 6 bases from J, with 15 bases in between. The CDR3 totals 14 residues. CDR3 residues: CASSKTPMGDTQYF. The CDR3 DNA reads TGTGCCAGCAGCAAGACACCGATGGGTGATACGCAGTATTTT.